Listed here are 4 T cell receptor beta chains from one sample, sequenced in a study of control samples from healthy donors and cancer patients. The assay was immunoSEQ multiplex PCR, and TCRdb's table has in-frame clones only and misses some. Here the sample spans around 160,000 clones, approximately 93% being singletons. Material: blood. The receptors here all came from a man aged 18-30 years in good health.

This clone was detected once. The chain joins TRBV5-6 to TRBJ1-6, with D unresolved. Germline values: CDR1 SGHDT, CDR2 YYEEEE. This CDR3 is built from 17 residues. V lost 1 base to trimming and J lost 2 bases, with 13 bases between them. CDR3 sequence (DNA): TGTGCCAGCAGCTTGTTCTTGTCACGGCCCTATAATTCACCCCTCCACTTT. Residues: CASSLFLSRPYNSPLHF.

The genes are TRBV28 and TRBJ2-4; 7 positions match TRBD1. V lost 6 bases to trimming and J lost 6 bases; unmatched junction nucleotides: 11. The V gene's germline CDR1 is MDHEN and CDR2 SYDVKM. This CDR3 has 15 residues. The DNA for the CDR3 is TGTGCCAGCAGCCGAGACAGGGAGCATGGAAACATTCAGTACTTC. The encoded protein is CASSRDREHGNIQYF.

The CDR3 bases are TGTGCCAGTAGTATTTACCTAGAGACCTACGAGCAGTACTTC. It yields the protein CASSIYLETYEQYF. This chain connects TRBV19 to TRBJ2-7; D not certain. CDR1 is LNHDA and CDR2 is SQIVND in the germline V gene (reference sequence). The CDR3 is 14 residues long. The germline V and J ends were trimmed by 3 bases and 2 bases, with 11 bases remaining between them.

The rearrangement joins TRBV2 to TRBJ2-7, with 8 positions matching TRBD2. Germline V lookup: CDR1 SNHLY, CDR2 FYNNEI. The V segment lost 8 bases and the J segment 0 bases; nucleotides outside the gene matches: 3. The CDR3 is 13 residues long. The CDR3 DNA is TGTGCCAGCCGGGGGGGATCCTCCTACGAGCAGTACTTC. Translation gives CASRGGSSYEQYF.